The sequence of this TCR beta chain was determined in a study of Ad26.COV2.S vaccination and SARS-CoV-2 variants. About the research overall: In the study, Ad26.COV2.S was injected intramuscularly once, or twice 56 days apart.

Assay used: immunoSEQ multiplex PCR; TCRdb lists only in-frame clones, some missing. The data contain 350,000 to 600,000 clones, approximately 90% of them singletons. With V trimmed by 4 bases and J by 6 bases, 12 bases remained unmatched. Germline V gives CDR1 SGHAT, CDR2 FQNNGV. The CDR3 extends over 16 amino acids. Treatment noted: 15 to 20 received Ad26.COV2.S at low or high dose, single or two shots; about 5 received placebo; per-sample allocation not given. Collection of samples fell on day 63 after the first vaccine or placebo injection. Here the sequenced sample was peripheral blood, taken in a trial of Ad26.COV2.S vaccine versus placebo. This TCR was recovered from a person between 18 and 60 years old who received the Ad26.COV2.S COVID-19 vaccine or a placebo. The chain employs TRBV11-2 and TRBJ2-3; 8 bases are shared with TRBD2. The CDR3 region has the DNA TGTGCCAGCAGCTCACCTACAGCGGGAGAGTGGGATACGCAGTATTTT. Its protein product is CASSSPTAGEWDTQYF.